The clone carrying this T cell receptor beta chain was observed at least ten times. The yield of each sequencing run was over 180 million TCR-beta sequences from 15-18 subjects. TCRdb analysed the 5' RACE reads with MiXCR anew, one entry per CDR3 protein. The sample includes tens of thousands of distinct CDR3 sequences, less than 5.5% seen only once; the top ten take 2.2%. The unsorted libraries were generated from a total of 2 million PBMCs, which had been stored in RNAlater at -80 C. The sample originates from a study of neurological immune-mediated disorders. Study at large: Within the group of about 35 multiple sclerosis patients, 31 were relapsing-remitting, while 3 were secondary progressive.

This TCR came from a woman in her twenties or thirties with multiple sclerosis. The sample was PBMCs.

CDR3 nucleotides: TGCGCCAGCAGCTTGTTAAGGTCCTATTACAATGAGCAGTTCTTC. Protein: CASSLLRSYYNEQFF. This chain joins TRBV5-1 and TRBJ2-1; D gene ambiguous. The CDR3 length is 15 residues. In germline, CDR1 is SGHRS, CDR2 YFSETQ. The V gene lost 1 base and the J gene lost 4 bases, with 12 bases spanning the gap.